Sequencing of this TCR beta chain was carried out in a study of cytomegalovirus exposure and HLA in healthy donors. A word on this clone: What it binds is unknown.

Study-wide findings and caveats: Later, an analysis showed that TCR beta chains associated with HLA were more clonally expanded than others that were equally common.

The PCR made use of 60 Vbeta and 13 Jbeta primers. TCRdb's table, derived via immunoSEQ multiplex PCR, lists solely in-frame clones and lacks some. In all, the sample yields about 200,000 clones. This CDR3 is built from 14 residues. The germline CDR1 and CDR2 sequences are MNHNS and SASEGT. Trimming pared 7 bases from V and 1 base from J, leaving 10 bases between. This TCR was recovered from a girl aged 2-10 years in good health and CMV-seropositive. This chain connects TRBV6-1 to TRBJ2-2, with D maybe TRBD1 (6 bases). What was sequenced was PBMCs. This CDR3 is CASTGQRNTGELFF. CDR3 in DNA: TGTGCCAGCACTGGACAGCGGAACACCGGGGAGCTGTTTTTT.